The next 17 T cell receptor beta chains were all read from a single sample in a study of a mutant IDH1 vaccine in newly diagnosed glioma. Produced via immunoSEQ multiplex PCR; TCRdb's table is partial and in-frame only. The top ten hold 9% of the sample, which has around 15,000 clones, around 87% seen once. Time point given: baseline, week 1 (first vaccination visit). Treatment noted: pre-vaccination baseline after standard-of-care therapy. The starting material was PBMCs, obtained from a glioma patient treated with radiotherapy, temozolomide or both. These receptors came from a woman aged 40-49 years with glioma. Some clones in this sample may be carry-over from other donors' samples.

CDR3 sequence: CASSSTSKTEAFF. The CDR3 DNA follows: TGTGCCAGCAGCTCTACCAGTAAAACTGAAGCTTTCTTT. V and J are TRBV7-9 and TRBJ1-1, with D unresolved. CDR1 SEHNR and CDR2 FQNEAQ come from the germline V gene (reference sequence). V lost 4 bases and J lost 5, with 11 bases in between. The CDR3 has 13 residues.

The CDR3, as DNA: TGTGCCAGCAGCCTGGGACAGGTTAATTCACCCCTCCACTTT. Its translation is CASSLGQVNSPLHF. The chain is built from TRBV5-6 and TRBJ1-6, with TRBD1 identical over 8 bases. After removal of 4 bases from V and 6 bases from J, the junction contained 3 bases not matched to a gene. The germline V gene has CDR1 SGHDT and CDR2 YYEEEE. This CDR3 has 14 residues.

This clone is a singleton in its sample. The V call is TRBV9, the J call TRBJ2-6; 7 bases match TRBD1. Germline V CDR1 and CDR2: SGDLS, YYNGEE. The CDR3 runs 15 residues. The trim removed 3 bases at V and 2 bases at J, leaving 2 bases unmatched. CDR3 bases: TGTGCCAGCAGCGGCCAGGGGGCTGGGGCCAACGTCCTGACTTTC. Translating it yields CASSGQGAGANVLTF.

The V call is TRBV29-1, the J call TRBJ2-5; 8 bases fit TRBD1. CDR3 length: 12 amino acids. Germline CDR1 reads SQVTM; CDR2 reads ANQGSEA. V was clipped by 6 bases and J by 1 base; unmatched bases: 1. CDR3 loop: CSVGTGQETQYF. CDR3 DNA: TGCAGCGTGGGGACAGGCCAAGAGACCCAGTACTTC.

The rearrangement links TRBV18 to TRBJ1-6; D may be TRBD1 (5 bases). The V gene's germline CDR1 is KGHSH and CDR2 LQKENI. The germline V and J ends were trimmed by 6 bases and 7 bases, with 16 bases remaining between them. The CDR3 consists of 15 residues. The CDR3 bases are TGTGCCAGCTCTCGGCAGTCGGAGGGGAATTCACCCCTCCACTTT. The encoded protein is CASSRQSEGNSPLHF.

The chain employs TRBV7-9 and TRBJ2-1; 15 positions match TRBD2. The germline V gene encodes CDR1 SEHNR and CDR2 FQNEAQ (reference sequence). With V trimmed by 5 bases and J by 0 bases, 8 bases remained unmatched. This CDR3 contains 19 residues. The CDR3, as DNA: TGTGCCAGCAGCAGCTTAGGACTAGCGGGAGGGAGCTCCTACAATGAGCAGTTCTTC. It is translated as CASSSLGLAGGSSYNEQFF.

V is TRBV10-1 and J is TRBJ1-2; D unresolved. Germline V CDR1 and CDR2: WNHNN, SYGVQD (reference sequence). The ends were cut back, 2 bases at V and 2 bases at J, with 6 bases in the middle. The CDR3 spans 13 residues. The CDR3: CASSETENYGYTF. For the CDR3, the DNA is TGCGCCAGCAGTGAGACAGAGAACTATGGCTACACCTTC.

CDR3 residues: CASSLQGTRTDTQYF. The CDR3 nucleotides are TGTGCCAGCAGCTTGCAGGGTACTCGCACAGATACGCAGTATTTT. This rearrangement joins TRBV7-9 to TRBJ2-3, with D perhaps matching TRBD1 (5 bases). The V gene lost 3 bases and the J gene lost 1 base, with 11 bases spanning the gap. Germline values: CDR1 SEHNR, CDR2 FQNEAQ (reference sequence). CDR3 length: 15 amino acids.

This sequence joins TRBV5-6 and TRBJ2-7; no reliable D call. Looked up from germline, CDR1 is SGHDT and CDR2 is YYEEEE. The CDR3 runs 13 residues. V dropped 3 bases and J dropped 4 bases, with 11 bases sitting between them. Here the CDR3 reads CASSYSGSYEQYF. The DNA for the CDR3 is TGTGCCAGCAGCTACTCAGGCAGTTACGAGCAGTACTTC.

The V gene is TRBV19, the J gene TRBJ2-3; 13 nucleotides match TRBD2. V gave up 2 bases and J gave up 5 bases; unmatched junction bases: 7. Germline CDR1 reads LNHDA; CDR2 reads SQIVND (reference sequence). This CDR3 has 17 amino acids. The DNA for the CDR3 is TGTGCCAGTAGTATAAGGACTAGCGGGAGTCGGGGAGATACGCAGTATTTT. It codes for CASSIRTSGSRGDTQYF.

This chain joins TRBV11-2 and TRBJ2-5, with TRBD2 identical over 10 bases. The J segment lost 7 bases and the V segment lost 3 bases, leaving 8 bases of the junction unmatched. Germline loops: CDR1 SGHAT, CDR2 FQNNGV. This CDR3 is 15 amino acids long. The CDR3 here is CASSLNEREGSTQYF. In nucleotides, the CDR3 is TGTGCCAGCAGCTTGAATGAGCGGGAGGGCTCGACCCAGTACTTC.

The genes are TRBV2 and TRBJ2-1; tentative D call: TRBD2 (5 bases). The germline V and J ends were trimmed by 6 bases and 6 bases, with 18 bases remaining between them. CDR3 length: 15 residues. Germline lookup yields CDR1 SNHLY and CDR2 FYNNEI. For the CDR3, the DNA is TGTGCCAGCAGGCCCTTGGTAGCGCTTCCCAATGAGCAGTTCTTC. This codes for CASRPLVALPNEQFF.

This sequence joins TRBV28 and TRBJ1-5; 8 bases are shared with TRBD1. CDR1 and CDR2 from the germline V gene are MDHEN and SYDVKM. Trimming removed 6 bases from V and 3 bases from J; junction bases left unmatched: 7. CDR3 length: 15 residues. The CDR3 nucleotides read TGTGCCAGCAGCCGACAGGGGCGGTACAATCAGCCCCAGCATTTT. This sequence encodes CASSRQGRYNQPQHF. Full variable domain (remainder filled in from reference TRBV28 and TRBJ1-5): DVKVTQSSRYLVKRTGEKVFLECVQDMDHENMFWYRQDPGLGLRLIYFSYDVKMKEKGDIPEGYSVSREKKERFSLILESASTNQTSMYLCASSRQGRYNQPQHFGDGTRLSIL.

This clone was seen just once. V gene TRBV6-5 combines with J gene TRBJ1-1, with D unresolved. The germline V and J ends were trimmed by 0 bases and 1 base, with 12 bases remaining between them. This CDR3 is built from 16 residues. Germline loops: CDR1 MNHEY, CDR2 SVGAGI. The CDR3 reads CASSYSQTDPNTEAFF. In DNA form, the CDR3 reads TGTGCCAGCAGTTACTCGCAGACGGACCCGAACACTGAAGCTTTCTTT.

V gene TRBV30 combines with J gene TRBJ2-2; D is perhaps TRBD1 (6 bases). The CDR3 runs 12 residues. Germline V gene data show CDR1 as GTSNPN and CDR2 as SVGIG (reference sequence). V was cut by 5 bases and J by 6 bases, with 10 bases left in between. Here the CDR3 DNA reads TGTGCCTGGCATCCAGGGGCCGGGGAGCTGTTTTTT. Translating gives CAWHPGAGELFF. Full variable domain (rest looked up from reference TRBV30 and TRBJ2-2): SQTIHQWPATLVQPVGSPLSLECTVEGTSNPNLYWYRQAAGRGLQLLFYSVGIGQISSEVPQNLSASRPQDRQFILSSKKLLLSDSGFYLCAWHPGAGELFFGEGSRLTVL.

The chain has TRBV6-5 and TRBJ1-1; D not certain. CDR3 length: 14 residues. Germline CDR1 MNHEY, CDR2 SVGAGI. Trimming took off 0 bases at V and 6 bases at J, with 11 bases between the two ends. The DNA of the CDR3 is TGTGCCAGCAGTTACTCGTTGCAGGCAGCTGAAGCTTTCTTT. Translating it yields CASSYSLQAAEAFF.

The chain joins TRBV29-1 to TRBJ2-7; D is perhaps TRBD1 (5 bases). This CDR3 contains 13 residues. V lost 7 bases and J 7 bases, leaving 20 bases between the germline ends. Germline V gene sequence: CDR1 SQVTM, CDR2 ANQGSEA. CDR3 amino acids: CSAETDFLSEQYF. CDR3 sequence (DNA): TGCAGCGCCGAGACAGATTTTTTGTCGGAGCAGTACTTC.